Shown below are 5 T cell receptor beta chains from a single sample sequenced in a study of cytomegalovirus exposure and HLA in healthy donors. Amplification used 60 Vbeta primers and 13 Jbeta primers. This table comes from immunoSEQ multiplex PCR, and its TCRdb copy is limited to in-frame clones, with some not included. The table lists 90,000 to 110,000 clones, roughly 67% of them singletons, with 8.4% in the top ten. The sample was PBMCs. These receptors all stem from a middle-aged man in good health and CMV-seronegative.

The chain joins TRBV23-1 to TRBJ1-6, with 9 bases fitting TRBD1. TRBV23-1 is filed as an ORF, its function uncertain. The J segment lost 4 bases and the V segment lost 2 bases, leaving 6 bases of the junction unmatched. The CDR3 extends over 17 amino acids. The CDR3 DNA follows: TGCGCCAGCAGTCAACAACAGGGGGCCAGGTATAATTCACCCCTCCACTTT. The encoded protein is CASSQQQGARYNSPLHF.

This rearrangement joins TRBV10-3 to TRBJ1-6; 7 bases are a match to TRBD1. V lost 2 bases, J lost 0 bases, and 10 bases stayed unmatched. Per germline, CDR1 ENHRY and CDR2 SYGVKD. This CDR3 is built from 19 residues. The CDR3 DNA sequence: TGTGCCATCAGTGAGGGGGTGACAGGGCGCAGCTCCTATAATTCACCCCTCCACTTT. Translated, it gives CAISEGVTGRSSYNSPLHF.

The chain has TRBV5-1 and TRBJ2-1; 8 bases match TRBD2. From germline, CDR1 is SGHRS and CDR2 YFSETQ. This CDR3 has 15 residues. J gave up 8 bases and V 0 bases, and 7 bases lay outside the gene matches. CDR3 nucleotides: TGCGCCAGCAGCTTGGAAACGGGGGGGCCCTATGAGCAGTTCTTC. Protein sequence: CASSLETGGPYEQFF.

V is TRBV6-5 and J is TRBJ1-1; TRBD1 might be the D (5 bases). There are 14 residues in the CDR3. The V and J ends lost 5 bases and 5 bases respectively, with 15 bases between them. The germline gives CDR1 MNHEY, CDR2 SVGAGI. The CDR3 loop is CASSIQGRETEAFF. For the CDR3, the DNA is TGTGCCAGCAGTATTCAGGGCAGGGAAACTGAAGCTTTCTTT.

CDR3 sequence: CASSQEGTGGSETQYF. In nucleotides, the CDR3 is TGCGCCAGCAGCCAAGAGGGGACAGGGGGGTCTGAGACCCAGTACTTC. The genes are TRBV4-1 and TRBJ2-5, with TRBD1 matching over 11 bases. The V segment lost 0 bases and the J segment 5 bases; nucleotides outside the gene matches: 5. The CDR3 totals 16 residues. Germline lookup yields CDR1 MGHRA and CDR2 YSYEKL.